This is a list of T cell receptor beta chains from one sample in a study of blood T cell repertoires in COVID-19. TCRdb's table, derived via immunoSEQ multiplex PCR, lists solely in-frame clones and lacks some. The sample records around 26,000 clones, about 90% being singletons. The sequenced sample consisted of peripheral blood. These receptors were taken from a man between 65 and 80 years old with active COVID-19. The CDR3 runs from the conserved cysteine through the conserved F or W. D genes are given only for firm matches. Where a row states a size, it is once, few, many or the class of an expanded clone; other rows omit it.

d_gene,j_gene,v_gene,abundance,CDR3aa,CDR3nt
TRBD1,TRBJ2-7,TRBV4-2,NA,CASSQAPGQTLYEQYF,TGTGCCAGCAGCCAAGCCCCGGGACAGACCCTCTACGAGCAGTACTTC
NA,TRBJ2-3,TRBV3-1/TRBV3-2,NA,CASSSRDTTADTQYF,TGTGCCAGCAGCTCACGGGACACGACGGCAGATACGCAGTATTTT
NA,TRBJ2-3,TRBV7-3,NA,CASSVADTDTQYF,TGTGCCAGCAGCGTGGCGGACACAGATACGCAGTATTTT
NA,TRBJ2-3,TRBV7-2,NA,CASSLAIPSPGGTQYF,TGTGCCAGCAGCTTAGCGATACCTAGCCCAGGAGGGACGCAGTATTTT
TRBD2,TRBJ2-1,TRBV9,NA,CASSPWGGNEQFF,TGTGCCAGCAGCCCCTGGGGGGGGAATGAGCAGTTCTTC
TRBD2,TRBJ2-7,TRBV6-1,NA,CASSAGRRLAGPIEQYF,TGTGCCAGCAGTGCGGGGCGACGACTAGCGGGGCCGATCGAGCAGTACTTC
NA,TRBJ1-5,TRBV9,NA,CASSTHPDQPQHF,TGTGCCAGCAGCACACACCCCGATCAGCCCCAGCATTTT
TRBD2,TRBJ2-4,TRBV28,once,CASSTSGVPVNIQYF,TGTGCCAGCAGTACTAGCGGGGTCCCAGTCAACATTCAGTACTTC
TRBD2,TRBJ2-3,TRBV5-1,NA,CASSFIRVSGGEDTQYF,TGCGCCAGCAGCTTCATAAGAGTGAGCGGGGGTGAGGATACGCAGTATTTT
TRBD1,TRBJ1-5,TRBV7-8,NA,CASSLGQGAINQPQHF,TGTGCCAGCAGCTTAGGTCAGGGGGCGATCAATCAGCCCCAGCATTTT
NA,TRBJ1-1,TRBV7-8,NA,CASTLSAVINTEAFF,TGTGCCAGCACCTTGTCTGCAGTCATAAACACTGAAGCTTTCTTT
TRBD1,TRBJ2-7,TRBV27,NA,CASSFGTGPSYEQYF,TGTGCCAGCAGTTTTGGGACAGGGCCCTCCTACGAGCAGTACTTC
NA,TRBJ2-1,TRBV6-2/TRBV6-3,NA,CASSYGGANEQFF,TGTGCCAGCAGTTACGGGGGGGCCAATGAGCAGTTCTTC
TRBD1,TRBJ1-1,TRBV6-2/TRBV6-3,NA,CASSSYRGNTEAFF,TGTGCCAGCAGTTCCTACAGGGGGAACACTGAAGCTTTCTTT
TRBD2,TRBJ2-1,TRBV20-1,NA,CSASLAGPYNEQFF,TGCAGTGCTAGTCTAGCGGGGCCCTACAATGAGCAGTTCTTC
TRBD1,TRBJ2-7,TRBV4-1,NA,CASSPRQGRSYEQYF,TGCGCCAGCAGCCCACGACAGGGACGCTCCTACGAGCAGTACTTC
NA,TRBJ2-7,TRBV6-5,NA,CASSYRGDEAYEQYF,TGTGCCAGCAGTTACCGGGGAGACGAGGCCTACGAGCAGTACTTC
NA,TRBJ2-7,TRBV6-2/TRBV6-3,NA,CASSHGQTYEQYF,TGTGCCAGCAGTCATGGACAGACCTACGAGCAGTACTTC
NA,TRBJ2-7,TRBV25-1,NA,CANYDSYHHEQYF,TGTGCCAACTACGACAGTTATCATCACGAGCAGTACTTC
TRBD2,TRBJ2-3,TRBV27,NA,CASRRTLAGGTDTQYF,TGTGCCAGCAGAAGAACTTTAGCGGGAGGCACAGATACGCAGTATTTT
TRBD1,TRBJ1-1,TRBV6-5,medium-sized,CASIKQGATEAFF,TGTGCCAGCATAAAGCAGGGGGCTACTGAAGCTTTCTTT
NA,TRBJ2-2,TRBV18,NA,CASSPDQISGTGELFF,TGTGCCAGCTCACCAGATCAGATATCGGGAACCGGGGAGCTGTTTTTT